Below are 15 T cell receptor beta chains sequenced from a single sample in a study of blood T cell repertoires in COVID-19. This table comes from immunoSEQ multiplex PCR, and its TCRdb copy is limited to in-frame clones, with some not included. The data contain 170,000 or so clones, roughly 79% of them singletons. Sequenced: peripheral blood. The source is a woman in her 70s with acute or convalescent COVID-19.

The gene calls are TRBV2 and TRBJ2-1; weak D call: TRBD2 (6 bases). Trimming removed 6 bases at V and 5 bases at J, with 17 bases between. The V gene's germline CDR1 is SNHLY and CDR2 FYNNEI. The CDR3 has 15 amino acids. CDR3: CASSLGSSRNNEQFF. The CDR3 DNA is TGTGCCAGCAGCCTCGGGAGCAGTCGGAACAATGAGCAGTTCTTC.

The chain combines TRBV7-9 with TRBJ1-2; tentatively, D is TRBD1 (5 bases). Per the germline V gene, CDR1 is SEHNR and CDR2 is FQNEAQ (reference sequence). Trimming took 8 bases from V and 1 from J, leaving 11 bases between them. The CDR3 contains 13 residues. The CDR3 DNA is TGTGCCAGCGAATTACAGGTTAACTATGGCTACACCTTC. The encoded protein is CASELQVNYGYTF.

The CDR3 region is CASSLVGTGSTDTQYF. The CDR3 nucleotides read TGTGCCAGCAGCTTAGTGGGGACAGGGAGCACAGATACGCAGTATTTT. The rearrangement joins TRBV7-2 to TRBJ2-3; 9 bases are shared with TRBD1. The CDR3 is made up of 16 amino acids. V lost 1 base and J lost 0; bases outside the gene matches: 2. Looked up from germline, CDR1 is SGHTA and CDR2 is FQGNSA.

CDR3 in DNA: TGTGCCAGCAGCTTGTGGTCTAGCGGGAGTGGCGAGCAGTACTTC. Protein sequence: CASSLWSSGSGEQYF. This chain connects TRBV5-5 to TRBJ2-7, with 10 bases aligning to TRBD2. Trimming cost V 1 base and J 6 bases; bases outside gene matches: 7. The CDR3 contains 15 residues. The germline CDR1 and CDR2 sequences are SGHKS and YYEKEE (reference sequence).

The CDR3 bases are TGTGCCAGCAGCCCTTGGACAGGGGTGACAGATACGCAGTATTTT. This gives the protein CASSPWTGVTDTQYF. This chain connects TRBV7-9 to TRBJ2-3; TRBD1 aligns across 9 bases. The CDR3 extends over 15 amino acids. V was pared by 5 bases and J by 3 bases, with 6 bases of the junction left unmatched. Germline V CDR1 and CDR2: SEHNR, FQNEAQ (reference sequence).

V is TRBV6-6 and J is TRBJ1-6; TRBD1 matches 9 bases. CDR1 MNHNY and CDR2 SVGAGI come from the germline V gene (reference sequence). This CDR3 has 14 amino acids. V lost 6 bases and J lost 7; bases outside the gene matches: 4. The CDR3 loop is CASSPGTGNSPLHF. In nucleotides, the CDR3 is TGTGCCAGCAGCCCCGGGACAGGGAATTCACCCCTCCACTTT.

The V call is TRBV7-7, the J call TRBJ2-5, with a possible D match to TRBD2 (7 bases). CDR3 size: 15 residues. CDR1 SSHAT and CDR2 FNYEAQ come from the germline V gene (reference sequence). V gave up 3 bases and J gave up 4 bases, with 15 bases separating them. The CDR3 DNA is TGTGCCAGCAGCTTGGGAGGGGGGGCTGGAGAGACCCAGTACTTC. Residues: CASSLGGGAGETQYF.

The CDR3 loop is CATSDYEGGTGTQYF. For the CDR3, the DNA is TGTGCCACCAGTGATTACGAGGGTGGGACAGGGACCCAGTACTTC. The chain employs TRBV24-1 and TRBJ2-5, with 8 bases that match TRBD1. The CDR3 is 15 amino acids. The V segment lost 2 bases and the J segment 7 bases; nucleotides outside the gene matches: 8. The germline CDR1 and CDR2 sequences are KGHDR and SFDVKD.

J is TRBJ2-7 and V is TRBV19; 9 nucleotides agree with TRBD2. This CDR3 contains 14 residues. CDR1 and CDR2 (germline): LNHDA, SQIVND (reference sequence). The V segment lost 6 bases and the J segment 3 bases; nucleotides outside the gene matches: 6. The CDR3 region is CASSPREGLYEQYF. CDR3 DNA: TGTGCCAGTAGCCCGCGGGAGGGTCTCTACGAGCAGTACTTC.

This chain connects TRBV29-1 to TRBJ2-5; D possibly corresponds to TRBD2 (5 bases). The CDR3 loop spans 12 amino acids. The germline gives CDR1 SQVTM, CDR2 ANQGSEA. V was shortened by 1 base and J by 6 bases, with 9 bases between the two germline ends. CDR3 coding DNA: TGCAGCGTTGAAGGGGCCGGGAAGACCCAGTACTTC. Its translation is CSVEGAGKTQYF.

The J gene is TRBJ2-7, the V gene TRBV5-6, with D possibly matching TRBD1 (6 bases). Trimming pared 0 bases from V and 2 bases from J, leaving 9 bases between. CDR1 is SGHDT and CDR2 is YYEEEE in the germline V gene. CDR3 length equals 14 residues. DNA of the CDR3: TGTGCCAGCAGCTTGGACGGACAGACCTACGAGCAGTACTTC. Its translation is CASSLDGQTYEQYF. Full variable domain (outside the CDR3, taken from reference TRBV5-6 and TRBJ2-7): DAGVTQSPTHLIKTRGQQVTLRCSPKSGHDTVSWYQQALGQGPQFIFQYYEEEERQRGNFPDRFSGHQFPNYSSELNVNALLLGDSALYLCASSLDGQTYEQYFGPGTRLTVT.

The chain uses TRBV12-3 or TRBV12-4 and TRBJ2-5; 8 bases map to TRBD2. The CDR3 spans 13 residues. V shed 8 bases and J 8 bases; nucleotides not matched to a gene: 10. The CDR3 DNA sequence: TGTGCCAGCTGCATTCTAGCGGGTGAAACCCAGTACTTC. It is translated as CASCILAGETQYF.

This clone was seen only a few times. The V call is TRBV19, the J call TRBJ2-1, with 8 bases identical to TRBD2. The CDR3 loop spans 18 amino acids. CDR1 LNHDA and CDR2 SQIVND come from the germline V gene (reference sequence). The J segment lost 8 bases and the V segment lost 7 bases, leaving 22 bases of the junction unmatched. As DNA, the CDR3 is TGTGCCAGTATAGGATCCACTAGCGGAGCTGCGTATGGAGATGAGCAGTTCTTC. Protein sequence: CASIGSTSGAAYGDEQFF.

The CDR3 here is CASSDPSSYEQYF. CDR3 nucleotide sequence: TGTGCCAGCAGTGACCCTAGCTCCTACGAGCAGTACTTC. This rearrangement joins TRBV6-1 to TRBJ2-7, with unresolved D. Germline CDR1 and CDR2: MNHNS and SASEGT. Trimming shortened V by 3 bases and J by 0 bases, and 6 bases separated the two germline ends. The CDR3 length is 13 residues.

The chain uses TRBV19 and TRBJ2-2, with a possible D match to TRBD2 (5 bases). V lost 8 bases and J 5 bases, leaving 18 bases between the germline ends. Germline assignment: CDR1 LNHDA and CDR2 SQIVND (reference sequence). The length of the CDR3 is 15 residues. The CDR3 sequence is CASQPLERRTGELFF. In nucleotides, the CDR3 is TGTGCCAGTCAACCACTAGAACGTAGGACCGGGGAGCTGTTTTTT.